A selection of T cell receptor beta chains follows, all from one sample in a study of OX40 agonist ivuxolimab in advanced cancers. Profiling relied on immunoSEQ multiplex PCR, and the TCRdb table lists in-frame clones only, not all of them. The sample has more than 45,000 clones; approximately 94% are singletons. The specimen was CD4+ or CD8+ T cells sorted from blood, collected in a trial of the OX40 agonist ivuxolimab. These receptor sequences come from an adult with an advanced solid tumor such as melanoma, head and neck, liver or kidney cancer. CDR3s include the opening cysteine and the closing phenylalanine or tryptophan. D genes are given only for firm matches. For some rows the clone size is stated as once, few or many, or as a class when expanded; others skip it.

TRBV19,.,.,TRBJ1-5,CASSPRIGDGNQPQHF,TGTGCCAGTAGCCCCAGGATCGGGGACGGCAATCAGCCCCAGCATTTT
TRBV9,.,.,TRBJ2-7,CASSVGGGATEQYF,TGTGCCAGCAGCGTAGGAGGGGGGGCGACCGAGCAGTACTTC
TRBV10-3,.,.,TRBJ2-2,CAISESAGELFF,TGTGCCATCAGTGAGTCGGCAGGGGAGCTGTTTTTT
TRBV6-1,.,few,TRBJ2-1,CASSEQGGYNEQFF,TGTGCCAGCAGTGAACAGGGGGGCTACAATGAGCAGTTCTTC
TRBV5-1,.,.,TRBJ2-5,CASNHWPEGETQYF,TGCGCCAGCAATCATTGGCCCGAGGGAGAGACCCAGTACTTC
TRBV7-2,TRBD2,.,TRBJ2-7,CASSYIAGGGEQYF,TGTGCCAGCAGTTACATAGCGGGAGGTGGCGAGCAGTACTTC
TRBV7-6,.,.,TRBJ1-6,CASSLTRFNSPLHF,TGTGCCAGCAGCTTAACCAGGTTTAATTCACCCCTCCACTTT
TRBV6-5,.,.,TRBJ1-5,CASSSHFGASNQPQHF,TGTGCCAGCAGTTCCCACTTTGGGGCTAGCAATCAGCCCCAGCATTTT
TRBV19,TRBD2,.,TRBJ2-1,CASSRLAGGPNEQFF,TGTGCCAGTAGTAGACTAGCGGGAGGGCCGAATGAGCAGTTCTTC
TRBV25-1,.,.,TRBJ1-1,CASSESPAGGDTEAFF,TGTGCCAGCAGTGAATCCCCGGCCGGCGGAGACACTGAAGCTTTCTTT
TRBV7-7,.,.,TRBJ2-1,CASSLGGTHNEQFF,TGTGCTAGCAGCTTAGGGGGGACGCACAATGAGCAGTTCTTC
TRBV29-1,.,.,TRBJ1-1,CSVGVSGEAFF,TGCAGCGTTGGTGTCTCGGGAGAAGCTTTCTTT
TRBV6-1,.,.,TRBJ2-7,CASTVRQDRTNEQYF,TGTGCCAGCACCGTTCGGCAGGATCGGACTAACGAGCAGTACTTC
TRBV5-6,.,.,TRBJ2-1,CASSLATALLYNEQFF,TGTGCCAGCAGCTTGGCGACAGCTTTATTATACAATGAGCAGTTCTTC
TRBV4-1,.,.,TRBJ1-2,CASSPRTRLENYGYTF,TGCGCCAGCAGCCCCCGGACAAGGCTTGAGAACTATGGCTACACCTTC
TRBV27,.,.,TRBJ2-5,CASSSLPSSQETQYF,TGTGCCAGCAGTTCACTACCTAGCAGTCAAGAGACCCAGTACTTC
TRBV7-2,.,.,TRBJ2-7,CASSLGPGDPYEQYF,TGTGCCAGCAGCTTAGGGCCAGGGGACCCCTACGAGCAGTACTTC
TRBV27,.,once,TRBJ1-6,CASSSAGGTNSPLHF,TGTGCCAGCAGTTCAGCGGGGGGTACGAATTCACCCCTCCACTTT
TRBV5-1,TRBD2,.,TRBJ2-3,CASSPWTSGSATDTQYF,TGCGCCAGCAGCCCATGGACTAGCGGGAGTGCGACCGATACGCAGTATTTT
TRBV29-1,TRBD1,once,TRBJ2-2,CSVFPTGYGTGELFF,TGCAGCGTTTTCCCGACAGGGTATGGCACCGGGGAGCTGTTTTTT
TRBV7-9,.,.,TRBJ2-1,CASSLAREGHWGQFF,TGTGCCAGCAGCTTAGCGAGGGAAGGGCATTGGGGGCAGTTCTTC
TRBV5-6,.,.,TRBJ2-5,CASSLVVRGSGEQYF,TGTGCCAGCAGCTTGGTAGTTAGGGGCTCGGGAGAGCAGTACTTC
TRBV7-9,.,.,TRBJ2-7,CASSSVGGAFSYEQYF,TGTGCCAGCAGCTCCGTCGGAGGGGCCTTCTCCTACGAGCAGTACTTC
TRBV6-5,TRBD1,once,TRBJ1-2,CASRNTGEYYGYTF,TGTGCCAGCAGAAACACAGGGGAGTACTATGGCTACACCTTC